One sample yielded the 32 T cell receptor beta chains listed below, sequenced in a study of T cells in Graves' hyperthyroidism and ophthalmopathy. From RNA transcripts, TCR beta CDR3 regions were amplified. First-round RT-PCR of the TCR CDR3 relied on the HTBI primer set. A single record per CDR3 protein comes from TCRdb applying MiXCR to the multiplex PCR reads. The sample lists 350,000 to 400,000 distinct CDR3 sequences, 14% to 15% occurring once. Sequencing used blood. These receptors all stem from a woman in her 30s with Graves' hyperthyroidism.

This clonotype was seen only a few times. The gene calls are TRBV19 and TRBJ2-5, with a possible D match to TRBD1 (6 bases). Germline V CDR1 and CDR2: LNHDA, SQIVND (reference sequence). The CDR3 runs to 16 residues. V was cut by 5 bases and J by 5 bases, with 21 bases left in between. The CDR3 sequence is CASSYGTGPTAETQYF. The CDR3 DNA follows: TGTGCCAGTAGTTATGGTACAGGGCCTACAGCGGAGACCCAGTACTTC.

This rearrangement joins TRBV18 to TRBJ2-5; TRBD2 matches at 9 bases. Germline trimming cut 4 bases from V and 3 bases from J; bases unmatched to any gene: 18. CDR1 KGHSH and CDR2 LQKENI come from the germline V gene. The CDR3 runs to 19 residues. DNA of the CDR3: TGTGCCAGCTCACTATGGGGTAGCGGGAGAGCCGTGAGCGAAGAGACCCAGTACTTC. The encoded protein is CASSLWGSGRAVSEETQYF.

The chain uses TRBV20-1 and TRBJ2-2, with D tentatively TRBD2 (5 bases). There are 15 residues in the CDR3. The germline V gene encodes CDR1 DFQATT and CDR2 SNEGSKA (reference sequence). V was trimmed by 5 bases and J by 0 bases, leaving 13 bases between them. The CDR3 coding sequence is TGCAGTGCTCAGGCGACCGGGACGAACACCGGGGAGCTGTTTTTT. It specifies CSAQATGTNTGELFF.

Worth noting for this clonotype: This could be a read error, since a much larger clone is one nucleotide away. V and J are TRBV7-9 and TRBJ2-7; D unclear. Germline loops: CDR1 SEHNR, CDR2 FQNEAQ (reference sequence). Deletions cut 4 bases from V and 6 bases from J, with 19 bases between. The CDR3 sequence is 15 residues long. The CDR3 coding sequence is TGTGCCAGCAGCTCCCCAGCTGCTGGCTCCAGCGAGCAGTACTTC. Its translation: CASSSPAAGSSEQYF.

V and J are TRBV9 and TRBJ2-2; maybe TRBD1 (6 bases). V was cut by 0 bases and J by 7 bases, with 13 bases left in between. Germline CDR1 and CDR2: SGDLS and YYNGEE. The CDR3 runs to 15 residues. CDR3 sequence: CASSVAGAGVGELFF. CDR3 bases: TGTGCCAGCAGCGTAGCCGGGGCAGGGGTCGGGGAGCTGTTTTTT.

This clonotype was picked up many times. This rearrangement joins TRBV7-9 to TRBJ2-5; possibly TRBD1 for D (6 bases). V lost 3 bases and J 3 bases, leaving 17 bases between the germline ends. The germline V gene has CDR1 SEHNR and CDR2 FQNEAQ (reference sequence). The CDR3 extends over 16 amino acids. The DNA for the CDR3 is TGTGCCAGCAGCTTGGGCAGGGGCATTGGGGAAGAGACCCAGTACTTC. Protein: CASSLGRGIGEETQYF.

This clonotype was counted a few times. The CDR3 here is CASSVGKTGLDTQYF. CDR3 nucleotide sequence: TGTGCCAGCAGCGTAGGAAAGACAGGCTTGGATACGCAGTATTTT. The chain is built from TRBV9 and TRBJ2-3, with D perhaps TRBD1 (6 bases). V was pared by 0 bases and J by 6 bases, with 14 bases between. The CDR3 runs 15 residues. The germline gives CDR1 SGDLS, CDR2 YYNGEE.

This clonotype was counted at least ten times. The rearrangement uses TRBV4-1 and TRBJ2-1; D gene unclear. Germline CDR1 is MGHRA and CDR2 is YSYEKL. The V gene lost 2 bases and the J gene lost 4 bases, with 21 bases spanning the gap. The CDR3 is 18 amino acids. CDR3 sequence (DNA): TGCGCCAGCAGCCAAATCGATATGGGCATCACCTCATACAATGAGCAGTTCTTC. The encoded protein is CASSQIDMGITSYNEQFF.

This clonotype was detected ten times or more. The V gene is TRBV18, the J gene TRBJ1-6, with 12 bases lining up with TRBD1. J gave up 7 bases and V 4 bases, and 2 bases lay outside the gene matches. Germline lookup yields CDR1 KGHSH and CDR2 LQKENI. The CDR3 is 15 amino acids. The CDR3 nucleotides are TGTGCCAGCTCACGCGGGACAGGGGGCAATTCACCCCTCCACTTT. It codes for CASSRGTGGNSPLHF.

The V and J genes are TRBV28 and TRBJ1-4; D is unclear. Trimming removed 5 bases at V and 7 bases at J, with 5 bases between. CDR1 is MDHEN and CDR2 is SYDVKM in the germline V gene. This CDR3 comprises 11 residues. Written as DNA, the CDR3 is TGTGCCAGCAGTCAGCCTGAAAAACTGTTTTTT. Protein sequence: CASSQPEKLFF.

This clonotype was seen a handful of times. This sequence joins TRBV4-2 and TRBJ2-1, with 8 bases aligning to TRBD2. With 0 bases clipped from V and 5 bases from J, the junction kept 3 bases outside the gene matches. This CDR3 spans 15 amino acids. From germline, CDR1 is LGHNA and CDR2 YNFKEQ. CDR3 amino acids: CASSQEAGVNNEQFF. The CDR3 coding sequence is TGTGCCAGCAGCCAAGAAGCGGGAGTAAACAATGAGCAGTTCTTC.

This clonotype was counted between two and nine times. The chain carries TRBV4-2 and TRBJ2-7; TRBD2 might be the D (6 bases). The CDR3 runs 15 residues. The V gene lost 1 base and the J gene lost 3 bases, with 13 bases spanning the gap. The V gene's germline CDR1 is LGHNA and CDR2 YNFKEQ. The CDR3 protein is CASSQALGGNYEQYF. CDR3 in DNA: TGTGCCAGCAGCCAAGCTCTTGGGGGGAACTACGAGCAGTACTTC.

The rearrangement uses TRBV5-1 and TRBJ1-4; maybe TRBD1 (5 bases). The V gene lost 1 base and the J gene lost 8 bases, with 15 bases spanning the gap. Germline CDR1 reads SGHRS; CDR2 reads YFSETQ. There are 15 residues in the CDR3. The CDR3 region has the DNA TGCGCCAGCAGCTTGTCTGGGGGAAGCCACGAAAAACTGTTTTTT. Residues: CASSLSGGSHEKLFF.

In the case of this clonotype: Because it lacks the conserved phenylalanine or tryptophan at the end, this CDR3 is likely a read error. This rearrangement joins TRBV29-1 to TRBJ2-7; D gene uncertain. CDR3 length: 12 amino acids. V lost 0 bases and J lost 7, with 10 bases in between. The germline V gene has CDR1 SQVTM and CDR2 ANQGSEA. Here the CDR3 reads CSVEDQHLEQYL. The CDR3 DNA is TGCAGCGTTGAAGACCAACATCTAGAGCAGTACCTC.

On this clonotype itself: Being one base from a much bigger clone, this may be a read error. The chain couples TRBV20-1 to TRBJ2-1, with 11 bases fitting TRBD2. The J call may be incorrect, as the DNA end agrees better with TRBJ2-7. Germline V CDR1 and CDR2: DFQATT, SNEGSKA (reference sequence). CDR3 length: 15 residues. In DNA, the CDR3 is TGCAGTGCCAGAGGGCTAGCGGGAGGCCACAATGAGCAGTACTTC. Translating gives CSARGLAGGHNEQYF.

CDR3 region: CASSMGSGRATDTQYF. The DNA of the CDR3 is TGTGCCAGTAGTATGGGAAGCGGGAGGGCCACAGATACGCAGTATTTT. The chain uses TRBV19 and TRBJ2-3; the match to TRBD2 covers 10 bases. Germline V gene data show CDR1 as LNHDA and CDR2 as SQIVND (reference sequence). J gave up 2 bases and V 3 bases, and 5 bases lay outside the gene matches. The length of the CDR3 is 16 residues.

Notes on this clonotype: This could be a read error, since a much larger clone is one nucleotide away. The V and J genes are TRBV11-2 and TRBJ2-5; possibly TRBD2 for D (5 bases). CDR1 SGHAT and CDR2 FQNNGV come from the germline V gene. The CDR3 has 14 residues. V lost 5 bases and J lost 4, with 14 bases in between. DNA of the CDR3: TGTGCCAGCAGCATTGGACTCCTTGGAGAGACCCAGTACTTC. Translation gives CASSIGLLGETQYF.

Note on this clonotype: This sequence may be a read error, since a much larger clone differs from it by one base. The rearrangement joins TRBV28 to TRBJ2-7, with D tentatively TRBD1 or TRBD2 (5 bases each). Germline loops: CDR1 MDHEN, CDR2 SYDVKM. The CDR3 totals 14 residues. CDR3 protein: CVSSLFRGPYEQYF. The CDR3 DNA reads TGTGTCAGCAGTTTATTTCGGGGCCCCTACGAGCAGTACTTC.

This clonotype was observed a handful of times. V usage is TRBV10-3 and J usage is TRBJ2-1, with 9 bases lining up with TRBD1. Trimming removed 1 base from V and 9 bases from J; junction bases left unmatched: 4. This CDR3 is built from 14 residues. Looked up from germline, CDR1 is ENHRY and CDR2 is SYGVKD. CDR3 DNA: TGTGCCATCAGTGAGTTAGGGGACAGGGCTGAGCAGTTCTTC. Amino acids: CAISELGDRAEQFF.

As regards this clonotype: A much larger clone sits a single nucleotide away, making a read error possible. The chain couples TRBV2 to TRBJ2-5, with 7 nucleotides matching TRBD1. CDR1 and CDR2 from the germline V gene are SNHLY and FYNNEI. The CDR3 has 15 residues. Trimming cost V 3 bases and J 5 bases; bases outside gene matches: 9. The CDR3 region is CASSDFETGTETQYF. In DNA, the CDR3 is TGTGCCAGCAGTGACTTCGAGACAGGGACCGAGACCCAGTACTTC.

This clonotype was counted at least ten times. The V call is TRBV18, the J call TRBJ2-7; D is unclear. The CDR3 extends over 13 amino acids. V was pared by 3 bases and J by 0 bases, with 6 bases between. The germline V gene encodes CDR1 KGHSH and CDR2 LQKENI. This CDR3 is CASSPQSSYEQYF. The CDR3 region has the DNA TGTGCCAGCTCACCCCAGAGCTCCTACGAGCAGTACTTC. The entire variable domain, with the rest obtained from reference TRBV18 and TRBJ2-7, is as follows: NAGVMQNPRHLVRRRGQEARLRCSPMKGHSHVYWYRQLPEEGLKFMVYLQKENIIDESGMPKERFSAEFPKEGPSILRIQQVVRGDSAAYFCASSPQSSYEQYFGPGTRLTVT.

Many counts were recorded for this clonotype. The chain links TRBV6-1 to TRBJ2-2; perhaps TRBD2 as D (6 bases). V lost 6 bases to trimming and J lost 2 bases, with 16 bases between them. The CDR3 has 16 amino acids. CDR1 is MNHNS and CDR2 is SASEGT in the germline V gene. The CDR3 here is CASRATSPPNTGELFF. The CDR3 DNA sequence: TGTGCCAGCAGAGCTACTAGCCCACCTAACACCGGGGAGCTGTTTTTT.

About this clonotype itself: Given a much more abundant clone one base away, this may be a read error. In DNA form, the CDR3 reads TGTGCCAGCATCGACGGTGGAAACACCATATATTTT. This gives the protein CASIDGGNTIYF. This chain links TRBV7-2 with TRBJ1-3; the D is unclear. This CDR3 is 12 amino acids long. CDR1 is SGHTA and CDR2 is FQGNSA in the germline V gene. V was shortened by 7 bases and J by 3 bases, with 7 bases between the two germline ends. Complete variable domain (other parts from reference TRBV7-2 and TRBJ1-3): GAGVSQSPSNKVTEKGKDVELRCDPISGHTALYWYRQSLGQGLEFLIYFQGNSAPDKSGLPSDRFSAERTGGSVSTLTIQRTQQEDSAVYLCASIDGGNTIYFGEGSWLTVV.

This clonotype was detected many times. The J gene is TRBJ2-1, the V gene TRBV28, with TRBD2 identical over 10 bases. Trimming cost V 4 bases and J 5 bases; bases outside gene matches: 8. The CDR3 contains 16 residues. CDR1 and CDR2 (germline): MDHEN, SYDVKM. The CDR3 nucleotides read TGTGCCAGCAGTTCCCCAGCGGGAGGGGGGCACAATGAGCAGTTCTTC. It encodes CASSSPAGGGHNEQFF.

In its sample, this clonotype was seen many times. The V call is TRBV29-1, the J call TRBJ2-1, with 7 positions matching TRBD2. Germline V CDR1 and CDR2: SQVTM, ANQGSEA. V dropped 3 bases and J dropped 6; count of bases not matched to a gene: 8. This CDR3 has 14 residues. CDR3 protein: CSVDFAGATNEQFF. CDR3 DNA: TGCAGCGTTGATTTTGCGGGAGCGACCAATGAGCAGTTCTTC.

The rearrangement links TRBV29-1 to TRBJ2-1; possibly TRBD1 for D (5 bases). CDR1 is SQVTM, CDR2 ANQGSEA, per germline. The CDR3 is 11 amino acids. With 7 bases removed from V and 5 bases from J, the gap between germline ends came to 9 bases. The CDR3 spells CSGGHNNEQFF. The DNA for the CDR3 is TGCAGCGGCGGACACAACAATGAGCAGTTCTTC.

This clonotype was seen ten or more times. At one end the junction does not follow the germline gene, possibly because of a read error. The chain employs TRBV28 and TRBJ1-1; D is unclear. Per germline, CDR1 MDHEN and CDR2 SYDVKM. The CDR3 is 11 residues long. The CDR3 is CASSLNSEAFF. CDR3 coding DNA: TGTGCCAGCAGTTTAAACAGTGAAGCTTTCTTT.

This clonotype appeared many times. V is TRBV2 and J is TRBJ1-2; the D is unclear. CDR1 and CDR2 (germline): SNHLY, FYNNEI. The CDR3 is 13 residues long. V lost 4 bases to trimming and J lost 1 base, with 7 bases between them. CDR3 sequence reads: CASSAQSNYGYTF. CDR3 nucleotide sequence: TGTGCCAGCAGTGCACAGAGTAACTATGGCTACACCTTC.

This clonotype was picked up many times. V is TRBV7-9 and J is TRBJ2-7; 14 nucleotides align to TRBD2. The germline V gene has CDR1 SEHNR and CDR2 FQNEAQ (reference sequence). The trim removed 6 bases at V and 3 bases at J, leaving 1 base unmatched. The CDR3 extends over 14 amino acids. The CDR3 DNA is TGTGCCAGCAGGGGGACTAGCGGGAGCTACGAGCAGTACTTC. Its translation is CASRGTSGSYEQYF.

This clonotype was counted ten times or more. CDR3: CASSLFTATLAFF. CDR3 DNA: TGTGCCAGCAGCTTATTCACAGCCACGCTGGCTTTCTTT. The chain carries TRBV11-2 and TRBJ1-1; D is unclear. The CDR3 consists of 13 residues. Germline values: CDR1 SGHAT, CDR2 FQNNGV. Deletions cut 2 bases from V and 11 bases from J, with 15 bases between.

In its sample, this clonotype was seen many times. The chain combines TRBV18 with TRBJ2-7; TRBD1 is a possible D gene (6 bases). The CDR3 runs 12 residues. Germline loops: CDR1 KGHSH, CDR2 LQKENI. The V end lost 5 bases, the J end lost 4 bases, and 9 bases lay between the germline ends. The CDR3 region has the DNA TGTGCCAGCTCAGCAGGGGCGTACGAGCAGTACTTC. Translated, it gives CASSAGAYEQYF.

About this clonotype: Possible read error: a much larger clone is one base away. The genes are TRBV6-2 or TRBV6-3 and TRBJ2-1; possibly TRBD2 for D (6 bases). Trimming cost V 5 bases and J 2 bases, with 16 bases left between them. The germline V gene encodes CDR1 MNHEY and CDR2 SVGEGT. The CDR3 is 16 amino acids. In nucleotides, the CDR3 is TGTGCCAGCAGTGGGCTAGGACTAAGCCCCTACAATGAGCAGTTCTTC. Amino acid sequence: CASSGLGLSPYNEQFF.